This record covers a single TCR beta chain. The record originates from a study of blood T cell repertoires in COVID-19. Overall study context: Collection of acute and convalescent COVID-19 samples took place in the United States, Italy and Spain. T cells, B-cell-depleted T cells, or PBMCs provided the cDNA or gDNA that served as material.

Repertoires were generated with immunoSEQ multiplex PCR, while TCRdb's copy carries only in-frame clones and drops some. The sample consists of around 100,000 clones, roughly 81% of them appearing once. Trimming took 5 bases from V and 3 from J, leaving 13 bases between them. Germline CDR1 and CDR2: GTSNPN and SVGIG (reference sequence). This CDR3 has 13 residues. This sequence originates from a human donor in a cohort sampled during active COVID-19. The specimen sequenced was peripheral blood. The chain links TRBV30 to TRBJ2-5; D may be TRBD1 (5 bases). Here the CDR3 reads CAWAKRQKETQYF. The CDR3 region has the DNA TGTGCCTGGGCAAAACGACAGAAAGAGACCCAGTACTTC.